This entry lists 10 T cell receptor beta chains sequenced from one sample in a study of CD8+CD57+ T cells in acquired aplastic anemia. Using genomic DNA as the template, TCR beta VDJ and CDR3 profiling was carried out. Via MiXCR, TCRdb re-called the reads, giving one row per CDR3 protein. The table shows around 290,000 distinct CDR3 sequences, with approximately 58% occurring only once. Those patients picked for sequencing had displayed CD8+CD57+ cell expansion on flow cytometry. Sequenced sample: sorted CD4+, CD8+, or CD8+CD57+ T cells (not recorded which) from PBMCs. Source of these receptors: a human donor with aplastic anemia.

This clonotype appeared many times. CDR3 in DNA: TGTGCCAGCAGCGCACGAGCAGGGGGCGTGGGCACTGAAGCTTTCTTT. Protein product: CASSARAGGVGTEAFF. The V and J genes are TRBV6-1 and TRBJ1-1, with TRBD1 matching 8 bases. CDR1 and CDR2 from the germline V gene are MNHNS and SASEGT. This CDR3 contains 16 residues. The junction had 13 bases not matched to a gene; V was cut back by 6 bases and J by 4 bases.

DNA for the CDR3: TGTGCCACCAGTGATCCTAGGGGCGGGAAGACCCAGTACTTC. The encoded protein is CATSDPRGGKTQYF. The chain joins TRBV5-6 to TRBJ2-5; a weak D match, TRBD2 (6 bases). The V end was cut by 9 bases, the J end by 6 bases, with 21 bases between. CDR1 and CDR2 from the germline V gene are SGHDT and YYEEEE. This CDR3 spans 14 amino acids.

The chain carries TRBV19 and TRBJ2-7, with TRBD2 identical over 10 bases. Germline assignment: CDR1 LNHDA and CDR2 SQIVND (reference sequence). Unmatched junction bases numbered 20, after V lost 9 bases and J lost 6 bases. This CDR3 has 17 amino acids. The CDR3, as DNA: TGTGCCAGCAAACCGGGAGCGGGAGGGGGGGAGCGGGGCGAGCAGTACTTC. Encoded protein: CASKPGAGGGERGEQYF.

The chain links TRBV9 to TRBJ1-1; D gene ambiguous. The V end was cut by 1 base, the J end by 4 bases, with 20 bases between. CDR1 is SGDLS and CDR2 is YYNGEE in the germline V gene. This CDR3 is 17 amino acids long. CDR3 region: CASSVSPWGVSGTEAFF. CDR3 nucleotides: TGTGCCAGCAGCGTATCGCCCTGGGGAGTGTCGGGCACTGAAGCTTTCTTT.

This sequence joins TRBV2 and TRBJ1-1; D is uncertain. The V and J ends lost 7 bases and 6 bases respectively, with 15 bases between them. The CDR3 totals 13 residues. Germline CDR1 SNHLY, CDR2 FYNNEI. The CDR3: CASNGEQISEAFF. In DNA, the CDR3 is TGTGCCAGCAATGGGGAACAGATATCTGAAGCTTTCTTT.

At least ten counts were recorded for this clonotype. The J gene is TRBJ2-5, the V gene TRBV27; TRBD2 matches 9 bases. J gave up 5 bases and V 5 bases, and 15 bases lay outside the gene matches. CDR1 is MNHEY, CDR2 SMNVEV, per germline (reference sequence). The CDR3 contains 17 residues. CDR3 region: CASSREGSSGGGETQYF. The CDR3 DNA follows: TGTGCCAGCAGTCGAGAAGGCAGTAGCGGGGGAGGGGAGACCCAGTACTTC.

This clonotype was observed at least ten times. The rearrangement uses TRBV18 and TRBJ2-1; D ambiguous. Trimming shortened V by 2 bases and J by 0 bases, and 8 bases separated the two germline ends. Germline V lookup: CDR1 KGHSH, CDR2 LQKENI. This CDR3 region has 15 residues. CDR3 loop: CASSPYVSSYNEQFF. Here the CDR3 DNA reads TGTGCCAGCTCACCATACGTTAGCTCCTACAATGAGCAGTTCTTC. The full variable domain, rest sourced from reference TRBV18 and TRBJ2-1, is NAGVMQNPRHLVRRRGQEARLRCSPMKGHSHVYWYRQLPEEGLKFMVYLQKENIIDESGMPKERFSAEFPKEGPSILRIQQVVRGDSAAYFCASSPYVSSYNEQFFGPGTRLTVL.

This clonotype was seen repeatedly, ten times or more. The V gene is TRBV6-5, the J gene TRBJ2-7; a weak D match, TRBD2 (6 bases). Germline V gives CDR1 MNHEY, CDR2 SVGAGI. The ends were cut back, 6 bases at V and 3 bases at J, with 12 bases in the middle. The CDR3 totals 13 residues. CDR3 sequence (DNA): TGTGCCAGCAGCTACGGACTACTCTACGAGCAGTACTTC. Protein product: CASSYGLLYEQYF.

Comments on this clonotype: With a much larger clone just one base away, this may be a read error. The rearrangement joins TRBV6-1 to TRBJ1-3, with D unclear. V was trimmed by 5 bases and J by 0 bases, leaving 8 bases between them. Germline-derived CDR1 and CDR2 are MNHNS and SASEGT. The CDR3 consists of 14 residues. The CDR3 here is CASSSEGSGNTIYF. The DNA of the CDR3 is TGTGCCAGCAGTTCTGAAGGCTCTGGAAACACCATATATTTT.

The CDR3 sequence: CASSRGSGQGGYEQYF. The CDR3, as DNA: TGTGCCAGCAGCCGAGGCTCAGGACAGGGCGGCTACGAGCAGTACTTC. The chain combines TRBV9 with TRBJ2-7, with TRBD1 matching over 8 bases. This CDR3 comprises 16 residues. Germline loops: CDR1 SGDLS, CDR2 YYNGEE. V lost 4 bases and J lost 3; bases outside the gene matches: 12.